A single sample gave rise to the 25 T cell receptor beta chains below, sequenced in a study of memory CD4+ T cells and cytomegalovirus serostatus. Single viable CD3+CD4+CD8-CD45RO+ cells were sorted as the memory CD4+ T cells. Sequencing used immunoSEQ multiplex PCR; TCRdb keeps in-frame clones, though not all of them. The sample includes about 57,000 clones, less than 85% of them seen just once. Sequenced sample: memory CD4+ T cells from blood. All receptors come from an adult in good health and CMV-seronegative.

The chain joins TRBV2 to TRBJ2-2; 8 bases agree with TRBD1. The V segment lost 7 bases and the J segment 8 bases; nucleotides outside the gene matches: 6. Germline V gene data show CDR1 as SNHLY and CDR2 as FYNNEI. There are 13 residues in the CDR3. The CDR3 coding sequence is TGTGCCAGCACCGCGGACAGGGCTGGGGAGCTGTTTTTT. It translates to CASTADRAGELFF.

This CDR3 reads CASGTGESREKLFF. CDR3 bases: TGTGCTAGTGGAACAGGGGAATCGCGTGAAAAACTGTTTTTT. The chain uses TRBV12-5 and TRBJ1-4; 7 nucleotides match TRBD1. The germline gives CDR1 LGHNT, CDR2 FRNRAP. V was clipped by 6 bases and J by 7 bases; unmatched bases: 8. CDR3 length: 14 residues.

The rearrangement uses TRBV2 and TRBJ2-4; 13 positions match TRBD2. Germline V gene lookup returns CDR1 SNHLY and CDR2 FYNNEI. The ends lost 6 bases at V and 8 bases at J; junction bases unmatched: 7. The CDR3 is 15 amino acids. CDR3 amino acids: CASSRTSGGNYIQYF. CDR3 nucleotide sequence: TGTGCCAGCAGCCGGACTAGCGGGGGTAATTACATTCAGTACTTC. Looking up the rest from reference TRBV2 and TRBJ2-4 gives the full variable domain: EPEVTQTPSHQVTQMGQEVILRCVPISNHLYFYWYRQILGQKVEFLVSFYNNEISEKSEIFDDQFSVERPDGSNFTLKIRSTKLEDSAMYFCASSRTSGGNYIQYFGAGTRLSVL.

This clone showed up just a few times. The CDR3 sequence is CAISESGRSEAFF. The CDR3 DNA follows: TGTGCCATCAGTGAGTCGGGGCGGAGTGAAGCTTTCTTT. The V and J genes are TRBV10-3 and TRBJ1-1; tentatively, D is TRBD1 (5 bases). The V and J ends lost 0 bases and 7 bases respectively, with 9 bases between them. Germline lookup yields CDR1 ENHRY and CDR2 SYGVKD. The CDR3 runs 13 residues.

The J gene is TRBJ2-7, the V gene TRBV28, with D unclear. Germline assignment: CDR1 MDHEN and CDR2 SYDVKM. Deletions cut 2 bases from V and 0 bases from J, with 14 bases between. CDR3 length: 16 amino acids. CDR3 sequence reads: CASSLADRLLSYEQYF. The CDR3 nucleotides read TGTGCCAGCAGTTTAGCCGATAGATTGCTCTCCTACGAGCAGTACTTC.

The chain's CDR3 is CASNRDGNQPQHF. The CDR3 bases are TGTGCCAGCAACCGGGACGGAAATCAGCCCCAGCATTTT. The chain carries TRBV2 and TRBJ1-5; tentative D call: TRBD1 (5 bases). In germline, CDR1 is SNHLY, CDR2 FYNNEI. The CDR3 spans 13 residues. Trimming removed 7 bases from V and 4 bases from J, with 11 bases in between.

This clone has just a few counts. CDR3 nucleotide sequence: TGTGCCAGCAGCCCTGGCGGGGGGCGCGAGCAGTTCTTC. Amino acids: CASSPGGGREQFF. The chain carries TRBV7-3 and TRBJ2-1, with 8 bases identical to TRBD2. CDR3 size: 13 residues. J was trimmed by 10 bases and V by 5 bases; bases with no gene match: 7. CDR1 is SGHTA, CDR2 FQGTGA, per germline.

The rearrangement links TRBV25-1 to TRBJ2-2, with 8 bases matching TRBD1. Trimming removed 3 bases from V and 0 bases from J; junction bases left unmatched: 3. The germline gives CDR1 MGHDK, CDR2 SYGVNS. The CDR3 sequence is 16 residues long. The CDR3 here is CASSDPTGANTGELFF. In nucleotides, the CDR3 is TGTGCCAGCAGTGACCCGACAGGGGCGAACACCGGGGAGCTGTTTTTT.

The J gene is TRBJ2-2, the V gene TRBV11-2, with 8 bases fitting TRBD1. V was pared by 5 bases and J by 4 bases, with 6 bases of the junction left unmatched. Germline values: CDR1 SGHAT, CDR2 FQNNGV. There are 15 residues in the CDR3. The CDR3 DNA sequence: TGTGCCAGCAGCCGGGACAGGCCGACCACCGGGGAGCTGTTTTTT. Translation gives CASSRDRPTTGELFF.

This chain links TRBV7-2 with TRBJ2-5; no clear D gene. The V end lost 1 base, the J end lost 0 bases, and 0 bases lay between the germline ends. Germline loops: CDR1 SGHTA, CDR2 FQGNSA. The CDR3 covers 12 residues. The CDR3 spells CASSLDQETQYF. The CDR3 region has the DNA TGTGCCAGCAGCTTAGACCAAGAGACCCAGTACTTC.

This sequence joins TRBV9 and TRBJ2-2, with D perhaps matching TRBD2 (7 bases). Between the trimmed V and J ends, which lost 3 bases and 2 bases, there was a span of 23 bases. CDR1 SGDLS and CDR2 YYNGEE come from the germline V gene. The CDR3 has 19 amino acids. The DNA for the CDR3 is TGTGCCAGCAGCGCTAGGGGAGGGGGGTGGACAGACAACACCGGGGAGCTGTTTTTT. Its protein is CASSARGGGWTDNTGELFF.

This chain joins TRBV5-1 and TRBJ2-3; D is unclear. The CDR3 has 14 residues. CDR1 is SGHRS and CDR2 is YFSETQ in the germline V gene. V lost 0 bases and J 3 bases, leaving 8 bases between the germline ends. Written as DNA, the CDR3 is TGCGCCAGCAGCTTGGGGACCGGGACAGATACGCAGTATTTT. As protein: CASSLGTGTDTQYF.

By share, this clone counts as medium-sized. Different DNA sequences within this sample yield the same CDR3. The chain is built from TRBV18 and TRBJ2-2; TRBD1 might be the D (6 bases). Germline loops: CDR1 KGHSH, CDR2 LQKENI. The CDR3 contains 14 residues. V was trimmed by 4 bases and J by 4 bases, leaving 10 bases between them. CDR3 in DNA: TGTGCCAGCTCACAGGGACAAACCACCGGGGAGCTGTTTTTT. It is translated as CASSQGQTTGELFF.

CDR3 DNA sequence: TGTGCCAGCAGCTCTCCGGGACAGGGCGGAGGCATGGGCAATCAGCCCCAGCATTTT. Its protein is CASSSPGQGGGMGNQPQHF. The chain recombines TRBV7-6 with TRBJ1-5, with TRBD1 matching over 9 bases. Germline CDR1 and CDR2: SGHVS and FNYEAQ. The CDR3 covers 19 residues. V lost 4 bases to trimming and J lost 2 bases; unmatched junction nucleotides: 15.

This clone was seen once. The chain has TRBV29-1 and TRBJ2-1; no clear D gene. The V end lost 7 bases, the J end lost 9 bases, and 19 bases lay between the germline ends. This CDR3 spans 13 amino acids. Germline V gives CDR1 SQVTM, CDR2 ANQGSEA. The CDR3 DNA follows: TGCAGCGCTGTCAGCTTCTCTCCGCCTGAGCAGTTCTTC. It codes for CSAVSFSPPEQFF.

The chain joins TRBV25-1 to TRBJ2-6; 8 bases fit TRBD2. This CDR3 comprises 13 residues. Germline V gene data show CDR1 as MGHDK and CDR2 as SYGVNS. Trimming took 7 bases from V and 13 from J; bases not matched to a gene: 9. For the CDR3, the DNA is TGTGCCAGCACACGGGACTCGGGGGGGGTCCTGACTTTC. This sequence encodes CASTRDSGGVLTF.

J is TRBJ1-1 and V is TRBV27; D is possibly TRBD1 (5 bases). Germline values: CDR1 MNHEY, CDR2 SMNVEV (reference sequence). The CDR3 sequence is 14 residues long. The V end was cut by 8 bases, the J end by 4 bases, with 17 bases between. The CDR3 loop is CASGTRGEGTEAFF. DNA of the CDR3: TGTGCCAGCGGGACGCGGGGCGAGGGCACTGAAGCTTTCTTT.

This chain connects TRBV10-3 to TRBJ2-7; 9 bases line up with TRBD1. Germline CDR1 ENHRY, CDR2 SYGVKD. Unmatched junction bases numbered 15, after V lost 5 bases and J lost 1 base. This CDR3 contains 18 residues. The CDR3 sequence is CAISSGQGTGLDSYEQYF. In DNA, the CDR3 is TGTGCCATCAGTAGCGGACAGGGGACGGGACTGGATTCCTACGAGCAGTACTTC.

This chain uses TRBV28 with TRBJ2-3; possibly TRBD1 for D (6 bases). Germline V gives CDR1 MDHEN, CDR2 SYDVKM. The CDR3 is 15 amino acids. V lost 7 bases, J lost 2 bases, and 16 bases lay in between. This CDR3 is CASNVPGHTTDTQYF. The DNA for the CDR3 is TGTGCCAGCAACGTCCCGGGACACACCACAGATACGCAGTATTTT.

The chain has TRBV10-2 and TRBJ2-2; TRBD2 is a possible D gene (6 bases). Deletions cut 1 base from V and 7 bases from J, with 10 bases between. The CDR3 contains 14 residues. Per the germline V gene, CDR1 is WSHSY and CDR2 is SAAADI. CDR3 protein: CASSEFRAGGELFF. CDR3 DNA sequence: TGCGCCAGCAGTGAGTTTAGAGCGGGCGGGGAGCTGTTTTTT.

This chain joins TRBV7-2 and TRBJ1-1, with D possibly matching TRBD1 (5 bases). Trimming took 5 bases from V and 2 from J, leaving 24 bases between them. This CDR3 is 18 amino acids long. The germline V gene has CDR1 SGHTA and CDR2 FQGNSA. The CDR3 protein is CASSLKGAGIIFNTEAFF. CDR3 nucleotides: TGTGCCAGCAGCCTCAAAGGGGCAGGGATTATCTTCAACACTGAAGCTTTCTTT.

The V and J genes are TRBV7-9 and TRBJ2-6, with TRBD1 matching 7 bases. This CDR3 comprises 19 residues. V lost 5 bases, J lost 0 bases, and 13 bases stayed unmatched. Germline assignment: CDR1 SEHNR and CDR2 FQNEAQ (reference sequence). DNA of the CDR3: TGTGCCAGCAGCCCCCGGACAGGATGGACTCTCTCTGGGGCCAACGTCCTGACTTTC. It specifies CASSPRTGWTLSGANVLTF.

The chain has TRBV5-1 and TRBJ2-7, with TRBD1 as a possible D gene (6 bases). This CDR3 contains 15 residues. Trimming pared 4 bases from V and 8 bases from J, leaving 22 bases between. The V gene's germline CDR1 is SGHRS and CDR2 YFSETQ. The CDR3 DNA is TGCGCCAGCAGCATCGGACAGTTTTCTTCTACGAAGCAGTACTTC. Translation gives CASSIGQFSSTKQYF.

The chain is built from TRBV29-1 and TRBJ2-3; TRBD2 aligns across 8 bases. Germline V gene sequence: CDR1 SQVTM, CDR2 ANQGSEA. The CDR3 extends over 11 amino acids. CDR3 region: CSYGRDDTQYF. CDR3 sequence (DNA): TGCTCCTACGGGAGGGATGATACGCAGTATTTT.

The V call is TRBV11-1, the J call TRBJ2-3, with D unresolved. Germline assignment: CDR1 SGHAT and CDR2 FQDESV (reference sequence). Trimming left V 5 bases short and J 0 bases short, with 12 bases between. The CDR3 extends over 15 amino acids. CDR3 loop: CASSPGPTSTDTQYF. CDR3 in DNA: TGTGCCAGCAGCCCCGGCCCCACTAGCACAGATACGCAGTATTTT.